These T cell receptor beta chains were read from a single sample in a study of tumor-infiltrating lymphocytes in primary liver carcinoma. TCRdb redid the calling of the multiplex PCR reads with MiXCR, one entry per CDR3 protein. The table shows fewer than 250,000 distinct CDR3 sequences, with around four fifths occurring only once. The specimen was tumor tissue from primary liver carcinoma. The receptors here all came from a man aged 35-49 years with primary liver carcinoma and hepatitis B virus infection. Each CDR3 is given with its conserved first and last residue. D genes are given only for firm matches. The listing skips clone size in some rows; elsewhere it reads once, few, many or a size class.

j_call: TRBJ2-1
d_call: -
clone_size: once
cdr3_length: 15
v_call: TRBV5-1
cdr3_aa: CASRVGGDRRDEQFF
cdr3_nt: TGCGCCAGCAGGGTTGGCGGGGACCGCAGGGATGAGCAGTTCTTC

j_call: TRBJ2-7
d_call: TRBD2
clone_size: once
cdr3_length: 12
v_call: TRBV4-3
cdr3_aa: CASSQGGREQYF
cdr3_nt: TGCGCCAGTAGCCAGGGAGGGAGAGAGCAGTATTTC

j_call: TRBJ2-5
d_call: TRBD1
clone_size: -
cdr3_length: 14
v_call: TRBV6-5
cdr3_aa: CASSYAGGKETLYF
cdr3_nt: TGTGCCAGCAGTTACGCAGGGGGCAAGGAGACCCTGTACTTC

j_call: TRBJ2-6
d_call: -
clone_size: -
cdr3_length: 15
v_call: TRBV11-2
cdr3_aa: CNTQRPRSGANVLTF
cdr3_nt: TGTAACACCCAGCGGCCGCGCTCTGGGGCCAACGTCCTAACTTTC

j_call: TRBJ2-6
d_call: -
clone_size: -
cdr3_length: 15
v_call: TRBV11-2
cdr3_aa: CAIQRSRSGANVLTF
cdr3_nt: TGTGCCATTCAGCGGTCGCGCTCTGGGGCCAACGTCCTGACTTTC

j_call: TRBJ1-5
d_call: -
clone_size: -
cdr3_length: 17
v_call: TRBV11-2
cdr3_aa: CASSLVRVTGSDQPQHF
cdr3_nt: TGTGCCAGCAGCTTAGTAAGAGTAACAGGGAGCGATCAGCCCCAGCATTTT

j_call: TRBJ2-1
d_call: -
clone_size: -
cdr3_length: 15
v_call: TRBV6-6
cdr3_aa: CVSSYPGDGYNEQFF
cdr3_nt: TGTGTCAGCAGTTACCCGGGAGACGGGTATAATGAGCAGTTCTTC

j_call: TRBJ1-2
d_call: -
clone_size: many
cdr3_length: 14
v_call: TRBV7-9
cdr3_aa: CASSLTQGFDGYTF
cdr3_nt: TGTGCCAGCAGCTTAACCCAGGGGTTTGATGGCTACACCTTC

j_call: TRBJ1-2
d_call: TRBD1
clone_size: -
cdr3_length: 17
v_call: TRBV7-9
cdr3_aa: CASTSRPQGGRNYGYTF
cdr3_nt: TGCGCCAGCACCTCCAGACCCCAGGGGGGGCGCAACTATGGCTACACCTTC

j_call: TRBJ2-5
d_call: -
clone_size: -
cdr3_length: 13
v_call: TRBV4-3
cdr3_aa: CASSRDLGEIQYF
cdr3_nt: TGCGCCAGCAGCCGAGATTTGGGGGAGATCCAGTACTTC

j_call: TRBJ2-7
d_call: TRBD1
clone_size: -
cdr3_length: 13
v_call: TRBV6-5
cdr3_aa: CTSMGTGEYEQYF
cdr3_nt: TGTACCAGCATGGGGACAGGCGAGTACGAGCAGTACTTC

j_call: TRBJ2-1
d_call: TRBD2
clone_size: -
cdr3_length: 16
v_call: TRBV6-6
cdr3_aa: CASSPSTAGGGNEQFF
cdr3_nt: TGTGCCAGCAGTCCGAGCACAGCGGGAGGAGGCAATGAGCAGTTCTTC

j_call: TRBJ1-1
d_call: -
clone_size: -
cdr3_length: 10
v_call: TRBV29-1
cdr3_aa: CSVVNVGAFF
cdr3_nt: TGCAGCGTGGTAAATGTTGGAGCTTTCTTT

j_call: TRBJ2-2
d_call: -
clone_size: -
cdr3_length: 15
v_call: TRBV6-2/TRBV6-3
cdr3_aa: CPSSYTGSAYGELFF
cdr3_nt: TGTCCCAGCAGTTACACCGGGTCCGCATACGGGGAGCTGTTTTTT

j_call: TRBJ2-1
d_call: TRBD2
clone_size: -
cdr3_length: 16
v_call: TRBV6-1
cdr3_aa: CASSGKGSGDWNEQFF
cdr3_nt: TGTGCCAGTAGTGGAAAGGGAAGCGGGGATTGGAATGAGCAGTTCTTC

j_call: TRBJ2-3
d_call: TRBD1
clone_size: -
cdr3_length: 14
v_call: TRBV29-1
cdr3_aa: CSVSRTGAPDMQYF
cdr3_nt: TGCAGCGTTTCCCGGACAGGGGCACCAGATATGCAGTATTTT

j_call: TRBJ2-1
d_call: -
clone_size: -
cdr3_length: 13
v_call: TRBV4-3
cdr3_aa: CANSQEGWGEQFF
cdr3_nt: TGCGCCAACAGCCAAGAGGGATGGGGTGAGCAGTTCTTC

j_call: TRBJ2-2
d_call: -
clone_size: -
cdr3_length: 14
v_call: TRBV14
cdr3_aa: CASSQAGAVWQLFF
cdr3_nt: TGTGCCAGCAGCCAAGCGGGGGCGGTCTGGCAGCTGTTTTTT

j_call: TRBJ1-2
d_call: -
clone_size: many
cdr3_length: 12
v_call: TRBV28
cdr3_aa: CASENQGNGYTF
cdr3_nt: TGTGCCAGCGAAAATCAGGGGAATGGCTACACCTTC

j_call: TRBJ2-2
d_call: -
clone_size: once
cdr3_length: 15
v_call: TRBV7-8
cdr3_aa: CASSLIRSNIGELFF
cdr3_nt: TGTGCCAGCAGTTTAATTCGGTCGAACATCGGGGAGCTGTTTTTT

j_call: TRBJ2-1
d_call: TRBD2
clone_size: -
cdr3_length: 14
v_call: TRBV29-1
cdr3_aa: CSGEGSGSYNEQFF
cdr3_nt: TGCAGTGGGGAGGGGAGTGGCTCCTACAATGAGCAGTTCTTC

j_call: TRBJ2-7
d_call: -
clone_size: -
cdr3_length: 14
v_call: TRBV12-3/TRBV12-4
cdr3_aa: CASSPRKFSYEQYF
cdr3_nt: TGTGCCAGCAGTCCCAGAAAGTTCTCCTACGAGCAGTACTTC

j_call: TRBJ2-5
d_call: TRBD1
clone_size: -
cdr3_length: 16
v_call: TRBV6-6
cdr3_aa: CTSSIRDRSTQETQYF
cdr3_nt: TGTACCAGCAGTATCCGGGACAGGAGTACCCAAGAGACCCAGTACTTC

j_call: TRBJ2-5
d_call: -
clone_size: once
cdr3_length: 15
v_call: TRBV6-2/TRBV6-3
cdr3_aa: CASSLLLAGGVTQYF
cdr3_nt: TGTGCCAGCAGCCTCCTGCTAGCTGGCGGAGTGACCCAGTACTTC

j_call: TRBJ2-7
d_call: -
clone_size: -
cdr3_length: 12
v_call: TRBV29-1
cdr3_aa: CRVESVDYEQYF
cdr3_nt: TGCAGAGTTGAGTCCGTAGATTACGAGCAGTACTTC

j_call: TRBJ2-2
d_call: TRBD2
clone_size: -
cdr3_length: 15
v_call: TRBV29-1
cdr3_aa: CSVGTSAANTRELSF
cdr3_nt: TGCAGCGTTGGGACTAGCGCGGCGAACACCAGGGAGCTGTCCTTT

j_call: TRBJ2-3
d_call: -
clone_size: -
cdr3_length: 9
v_call: TRBV20-1
cdr3_aa: CSAVATQYF
cdr3_nt: TGCAGTGCTGTTGCTACGCAGTATTTT

j_call: TRBJ1-6
d_call: -
clone_size: -
cdr3_length: 13
v_call: TRBV11-1
cdr3_aa: CACSRTLVPPPHF
cdr3_nt: TGTGCCTGCAGCCGGACACTGGTTCCACCCCCCCACTTT

j_call: TRBJ2-4
d_call: -
clone_size: many
cdr3_length: 12
v_call: TRBV13
cdr3_aa: CASGKDKNIQYF
cdr3_nt: TGTGCCAGCGGCAAGGACAAAAACATTCAGTACTTC

j_call: TRBJ2-7
d_call: -
clone_size: many
cdr3_length: 14
v_call: TRBV6-5
cdr3_aa: CASSYRPGHSEQYF
cdr3_nt: TGTGCCAGCAGTTACCGGCCGGGACATAGCGAGCAGTACTTC

j_call: TRBJ1-6
d_call: -
clone_size: -
cdr3_length: 15
v_call: TRBV7-9
cdr3_aa: CASSLDGVNNSHLHF
cdr3_nt: TGTGCCAGCAGCTTGGACGGGGTCAATAATTCACACCTCCACTTT

j_call: TRBJ2-2
d_call: -
clone_size: once
cdr3_length: 12
v_call: TRBV10-1
cdr3_aa: CANSEINGELFF
cdr3_nt: TGCGCCAACAGTGAGATAAACGGCGAGCTGTTTTTT

j_call: TRBJ2-5
d_call: TRBD1
clone_size: medium-sized
cdr3_length: 13
v_call: TRBV29-1
cdr3_aa: CSAPRGQGETQYF
cdr3_nt: TGCAGCGCCCCACGAGGACAGGGAGAGACCCAGTACTTC

j_call: TRBJ2-7
d_call: TRBD2
clone_size: -
cdr3_length: 15
v_call: TRBV6-5
cdr3_aa: CVSSSPGTSGYEQYF
cdr3_nt: TGTGTCAGCAGTTCCCCCGGGACTAGCGGATACGAGCAGTATTTC

j_call: TRBJ2-1
d_call: TRBD2
clone_size: -
cdr3_length: 14
v_call: TRBV4-2
cdr3_aa: CASSQLAGYNEQIF
cdr3_nt: TGTGCCAGCAGCCAACTAGCGGGATACAATGAGCAGATCTTT

j_call: TRBJ2-1
d_call: TRBD2
clone_size: -
cdr3_length: 13
v_call: TRBV28
cdr3_aa: CANSLGTTGEQFF
cdr3_nt: TGTGCCAACAGCCTCGGGACTACCGGTGAGCAGTTCTTC

j_call: TRBJ2-1
d_call: TRBD1
clone_size: many
cdr3_length: 13
v_call: TRBV30
cdr3_aa: CAWSVRSGGEQFF
cdr3_nt: TGTGCCTGGAGTGTCCGGTCAGGGGGTGAGCAGTTCTTC

j_call: TRBJ2-7
d_call: TRBD1
clone_size: -
cdr3_length: 13
v_call: TRBV29-1
cdr3_aa: CSVWTGRVGEQYF
cdr3_nt: TGCAGCGTTTGGACAGGGCGGGTGGGGGAGCAGTACTTC

j_call: TRBJ2-7
d_call: TRBD1
clone_size: many
cdr3_length: 17
v_call: TRBV6-6
cdr3_aa: CASIPERGQGHSYEQYF
cdr3_nt: TGTGCCAGCATCCCTGAAAGAGGACAGGGCCACTCCTACGAGCAGTACTTC

j_call: TRBJ2-5
d_call: -
clone_size: -
cdr3_length: 15
v_call: TRBV6-6
cdr3_aa: CAISYASNRQETQYF
cdr3_nt: TGTGCCATCAGTTACGCGTCTAACAGGCAAGAGACCCAGTACTTC

j_call: TRBJ2-3
d_call: -
clone_size: few
cdr3_length: 14
v_call: TRBV5-4
cdr3_aa: CASSRGTIGDTQFF
cdr3_nt: TGTGCCAGCAGTCGGGGAACTATCGGAGATACGCAGTTTTTT

j_call: TRBJ2-1
d_call: -
clone_size: -
cdr3_length: 15
v_call: TRBV6-5
cdr3_aa: CASKRAGPSYNEQFF
cdr3_nt: TGTGCCAGCAAGCGAGCAGGTCCTTCCTACAATGAGCAATTCTTC

j_call: TRBJ2-3
d_call: TRBD1
clone_size: -
cdr3_length: 15
v_call: TRBV6-1
cdr3_aa: CANSKDDRGWDTQYF
cdr3_nt: TGTGCCAACAGTAAAGACGACAGGGGATGGGATACGCAGTATTTT

j_call: TRBJ2-1
d_call: -
clone_size: -
cdr3_length: 15
v_call: TRBV29-1
cdr3_aa: CSVGLTGRFYNEQLF
cdr3_nt: TGCAGCGTTGGACTAACGGGACGGTTCTACAATGAGCAGTTATTC

j_call: TRBJ1-6
d_call: TRBD1
clone_size: -
cdr3_length: 13
v_call: TRBV6-6
cdr3_aa: CASSTTGVSPLNF
cdr3_nt: TGTGCTAGCAGTACGACAGGGGTTTCGCCCCTCAACTTT

j_call: TRBJ2-1
d_call: -
clone_size: -
cdr3_length: 16
v_call: TRBV11-1
cdr3_aa: CVNSSSSVLSYNEQFF
cdr3_nt: TGTGTCAACAGCTCCTCCTCTGTCCTATCCTACAATGAGCAGTTCTTC

j_call: TRBJ1-2
d_call: TRBD1
clone_size: once
cdr3_length: 15
v_call: TRBV6-1
cdr3_aa: CGSIVSGTGSDGYTF
cdr3_nt: TGTGGCAGTATAGTTTCCGGGACAGGGTCCGACGGCTACACCTTC

j_call: TRBJ2-1
d_call: TRBD2
clone_size: -
cdr3_length: 17
v_call: TRBV4-3
cdr3_aa: CASSQDRSSGILYEQFF
cdr3_nt: TGCGCCAGTAGCCAAGATAGGTCTAGCGGGATCCTGTATGAGCAGTTCTTC

j_call: TRBJ2-7
d_call: -
clone_size: -
cdr3_length: 14
v_call: TRBV4-2
cdr3_aa: CASGQDRGSHEQYF
cdr3_nt: TGTGCCAGCGGCCAAGATCGAGGGAGCCACGAGCAATACTTC

j_call: TRBJ1-1
d_call: -
clone_size: -
cdr3_length: 15
v_call: TRBV5-4
cdr3_aa: CTSSEGSALSTEAFF
cdr3_nt: TGTACCAGCAGCGAGGGCAGTGCGTTGAGTACTGAAGCTTTCTTT

j_call: TRBJ2-7
d_call: TRBD1
clone_size: -
cdr3_length: 13
v_call: TRBV6-1
cdr3_aa: CASGGQGADEQYF
cdr3_nt: TGTGCTAGCGGTGGGCAGGGGGCGGACGAGCAGTACTTC

j_call: TRBJ2-1
d_call: -
clone_size: -
cdr3_length: 13
v_call: TRBV6-1
cdr3_aa: CARRGVGPNEQFF
cdr3_nt: TGTGCCAGGAGAGGGGTTGGGCCGAATGAGCAGTTCTTC

j_call: TRBJ2-1
d_call: -
clone_size: -
cdr3_length: 13
v_call: TRBV12-3/TRBV12-4
cdr3_aa: CASNLGQNSEQFF
cdr3_nt: TGTGCCAGCAATTTAGGACAGAACAGTGAGCAGTTCTTC

j_call: TRBJ2-4
d_call: TRBD2
clone_size: -
cdr3_length: 17
v_call: TRBV11-1
cdr3_aa: CTINFPGTSGTKNIKYF
cdr3_nt: TGTACCATCAACTTTCCCGGGACTAGCGGGACCAAAAACATTAAGTACTTC

j_call: TRBJ2-4
d_call: TRBD2
clone_size: -
cdr3_length: 17
v_call: TRBV11-1
cdr3_aa: CTSSCPGTSGTKNIQYF
cdr3_nt: TGTACCAGCAGCTGTCCCGGGACTAGCGGGACAAAAAACATACAGTACTTC

j_call: TRBJ2-6
d_call: -
clone_size: -
cdr3_length: 14
v_call: TRBV28
cdr3_aa: CASSSYSGANVLTF
cdr3_nt: TGTGCCAGCAGTTCCTACTCTGGGGCCAACGTCCTGACTTTC

j_call: TRBJ2-3
d_call: -
clone_size: -
cdr3_length: 13
v_call: TRBV29-1
cdr3_aa: CRVQTGGGDTHYF
cdr3_nt: TGCAGAGTCCAGACGGGGGGCGGAGATACGCATTATTTT